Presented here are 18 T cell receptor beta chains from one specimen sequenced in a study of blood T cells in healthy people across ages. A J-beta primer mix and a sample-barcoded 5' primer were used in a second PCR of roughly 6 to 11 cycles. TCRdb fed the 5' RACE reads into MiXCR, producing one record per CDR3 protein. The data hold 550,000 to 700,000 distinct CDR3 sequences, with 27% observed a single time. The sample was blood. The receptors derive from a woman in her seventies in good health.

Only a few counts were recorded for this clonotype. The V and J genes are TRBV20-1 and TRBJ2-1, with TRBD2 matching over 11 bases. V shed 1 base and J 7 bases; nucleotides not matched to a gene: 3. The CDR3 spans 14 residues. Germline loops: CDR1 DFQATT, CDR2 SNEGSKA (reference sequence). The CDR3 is CSARVAGGSNEQFF. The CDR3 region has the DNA TGCAGTGCTAGAGTAGCGGGGGGGTCTAATGAGCAGTTCTTC.

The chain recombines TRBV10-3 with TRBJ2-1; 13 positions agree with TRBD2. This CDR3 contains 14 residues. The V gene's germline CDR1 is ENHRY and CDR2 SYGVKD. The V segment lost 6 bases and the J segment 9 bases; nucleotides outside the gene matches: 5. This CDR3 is CAIRTSGGAGEQFF. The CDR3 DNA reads TGTGCCATCAGAACTAGCGGGGGGGCCGGTGAGCAGTTCTTC.

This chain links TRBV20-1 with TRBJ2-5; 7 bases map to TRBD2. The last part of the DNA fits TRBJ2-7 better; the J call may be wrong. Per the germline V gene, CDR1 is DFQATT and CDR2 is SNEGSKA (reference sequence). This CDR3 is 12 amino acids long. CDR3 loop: CSARPGGYEQYF. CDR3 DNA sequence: TGCAGTGCTCGCCCGGGAGGCTACGAGCAGTACTTC.

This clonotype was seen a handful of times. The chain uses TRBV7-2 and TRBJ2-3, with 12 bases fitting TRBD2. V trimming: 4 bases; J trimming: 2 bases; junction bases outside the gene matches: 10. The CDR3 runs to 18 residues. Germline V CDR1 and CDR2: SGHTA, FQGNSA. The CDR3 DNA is TGTGCCAGCAGCTACGGGGTACTAGCGGGGGGCGTCACAGATACGCAGTATTTT. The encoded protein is CASSYGVLAGGVTDTQYF.

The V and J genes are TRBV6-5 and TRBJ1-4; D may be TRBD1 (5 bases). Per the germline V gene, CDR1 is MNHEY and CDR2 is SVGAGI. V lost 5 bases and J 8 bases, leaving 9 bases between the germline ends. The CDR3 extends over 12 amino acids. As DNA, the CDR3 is TGTGCCAGCAGTAGGGACGGGGAAAAACTGTTTTTT. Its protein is CASSRDGEKLFF.

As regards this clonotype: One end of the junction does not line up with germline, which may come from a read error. CDR3 sequence reads: CASSKGGNRPQHF. The DNA for the CDR3 is TGTGCCAGTAGTAAAGGGGGAAATCGGCCCCAGCATTTT. J is TRBJ1-5 and V is TRBV19; D is perhaps TRBD1 (6 bases). Per the germline V gene, CDR1 is LNHDA and CDR2 is SQIVND (reference sequence). The CDR3 has 13 amino acids.

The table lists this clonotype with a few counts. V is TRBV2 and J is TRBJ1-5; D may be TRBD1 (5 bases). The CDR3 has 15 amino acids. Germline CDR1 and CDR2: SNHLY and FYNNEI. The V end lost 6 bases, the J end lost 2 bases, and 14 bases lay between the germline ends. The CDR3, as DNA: TGTGCCAGCAGCCTAGGGGAAGCGGGCAATCAGCCCCAGCATTTT. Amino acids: CASSLGEAGNQPQHF. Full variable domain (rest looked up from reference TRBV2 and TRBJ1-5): EPEVTQTPSHQVTQMGQEVILRCVPISNHLYFYWYRQILGQKVEFLVSFYNNEISEKSEIFDDQFSVERPDGSNFTLKIRSTKLEDSAMYFCASSLGEAGNQPQHFGDGTRLSIL.

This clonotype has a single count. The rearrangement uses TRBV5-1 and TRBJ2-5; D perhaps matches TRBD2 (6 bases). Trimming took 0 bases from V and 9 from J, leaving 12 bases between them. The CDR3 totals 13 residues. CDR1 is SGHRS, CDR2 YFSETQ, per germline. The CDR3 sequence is CASSLDGSQPQYF. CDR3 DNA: TGCGCCAGCAGCTTGGACGGGAGTCAGCCCCAGTACTTC.

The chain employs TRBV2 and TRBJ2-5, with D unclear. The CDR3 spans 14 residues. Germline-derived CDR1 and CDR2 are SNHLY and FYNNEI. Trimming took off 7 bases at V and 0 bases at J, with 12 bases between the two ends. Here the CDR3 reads CASTSSTDQETQYF. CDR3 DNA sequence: TGTGCCAGCACGTCGTCGACGGACCAAGAGACCCAGTACTTC.

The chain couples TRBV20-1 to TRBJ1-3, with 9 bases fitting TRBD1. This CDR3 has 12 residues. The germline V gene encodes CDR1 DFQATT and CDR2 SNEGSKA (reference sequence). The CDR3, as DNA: TGCTCCGGTGACAGGGGGGACGGCACCATATATTTT. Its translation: CSGDRGDGTIYF.

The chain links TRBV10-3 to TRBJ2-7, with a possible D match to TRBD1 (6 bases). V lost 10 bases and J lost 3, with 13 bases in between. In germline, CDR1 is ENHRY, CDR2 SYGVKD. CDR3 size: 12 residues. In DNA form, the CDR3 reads TGTGCCACCCGGACAGAGAACTACGAGCAGTACTTC. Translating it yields CATRTENYEQYF.

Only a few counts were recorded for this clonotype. The CDR3 spells CASTPMGVSGAEAFF. CDR3 nucleotides: TGTGCCAGCACCCCTATGGGGGTCTCGGGGGCGGAAGCTTTCTTT. This sequence joins TRBV9 and TRBJ1-1; maybe TRBD1 (6 bases). CDR3 length: 15 residues. Germline V lookup: CDR1 SGDLS, CDR2 YYNGEE. Trimming left V 6 bases short and J 8 bases short, with 23 bases between.

For the CDR3, the DNA is TGTGCCAGCAGAGAGGACAGGGATCAGCCCCAGCATTTT. As protein: CASREDRDQPQHF. This chain links TRBV2 with TRBJ1-5, with 8 bases matching TRBD1. The trim removed 6 bases at V and 5 bases at J, leaving 3 bases unmatched. The CDR3 sequence is 13 residues long. Germline V gives CDR1 SNHLY, CDR2 FYNNEI.

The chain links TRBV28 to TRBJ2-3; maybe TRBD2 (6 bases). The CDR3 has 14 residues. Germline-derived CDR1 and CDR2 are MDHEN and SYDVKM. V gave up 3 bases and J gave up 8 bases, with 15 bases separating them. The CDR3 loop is CASSFGGSPPTQYF. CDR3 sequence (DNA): TGTGCCAGCAGTTTCGGAGGGTCGCCGCCTACGCAGTATTTT.

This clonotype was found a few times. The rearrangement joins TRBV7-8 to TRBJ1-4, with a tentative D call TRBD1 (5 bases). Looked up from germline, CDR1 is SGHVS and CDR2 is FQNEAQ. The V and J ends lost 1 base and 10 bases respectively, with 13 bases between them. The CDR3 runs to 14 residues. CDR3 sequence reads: CASSLVGEGGKLFF. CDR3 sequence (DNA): TGTGCCAGCAGCTTAGTAGGGGAGGGCGGAAAACTGTTTTTT.

The CDR3 DNA sequence: TGTGCCATCAGTGAGCTGCGGGGTTCAGATGGCTACACCTTC. This translates into CAISELRGSDGYTF. The chain has TRBV10-3 and TRBJ1-2, with no clear D. V shed 2 bases and J shed 6 bases, with 13 bases lying between them. The length of the CDR3 is 14 residues. Germline loops: CDR1 ENHRY, CDR2 SYGVKD.

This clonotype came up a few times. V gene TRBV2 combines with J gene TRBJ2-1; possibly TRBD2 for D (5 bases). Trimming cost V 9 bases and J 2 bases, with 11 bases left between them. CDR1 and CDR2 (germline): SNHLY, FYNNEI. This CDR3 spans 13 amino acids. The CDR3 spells CASPADTYNEQFF. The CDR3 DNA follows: TGTGCCAGTCCAGCGGATACCTACAATGAGCAGTTCTTC.

The CDR3 reads CASSKGGTSGGGNIQYF. The CDR3, as DNA: TGTGCCAGCAGCAAAGGGGGGACTAGCGGGGGTGGAAACATTCAGTACTTC. This sequence joins TRBV21-1 and TRBJ2-4; the D segment call TRBD2 is taken from the table without a DNA check. TRBV21-1 is described as a pseudogene. The CDR3 is 17 amino acids.